The 3 T cell receptor beta chains below all came from one sample that was sequenced in a study of OX40 agonist ivuxolimab in advanced cancers. Measured with immunoSEQ multiplex PCR; TCRdb has only the in-frame clones, and not every one. Among tens of thousands of clones, around nine tenths were seen once, and the ten largest hold about 2.1%. Sequences were derived from CD4+ or CD8+ T cells sorted from blood, sampled in a trial of the OX40 agonist ivuxolimab. Receptors originate from an adult with an advanced solid tumor such as melanoma, head and neck, liver or kidney cancer.

The V and J genes are TRBV5-6 and TRBJ1-1, with TRBD1 as a possible D gene (5 bases). The CDR3 contains 16 residues. V was clipped by 1 base and J by 1 base, with 14 bases between them. CDR1 and CDR2 (germline): SGHDT, YYEEEE. The CDR3 coding sequence is TGTGCCAGCAGCTTGCGTATGACAGTTAGGAACACTGAAGCTTTCTTT. This gives the protein CASSLRMTVRNTEAFF.

The chain carries TRBV11-3 and TRBJ2-5, with 8 bases matching TRBD2. V lost 5 bases and J lost 11; bases outside the gene matches: 13. Germline CDR1 is SGHNT and CDR2 is YENEEA. The CDR3 spans 14 residues. The CDR3 sequence is CASSPGGSDRVQYF. The CDR3 DNA follows: TGTGCCAGCAGCCCGGGGGGGTCGGATCGCGTGCAGTACTTC.

This chain links TRBV5-4 with TRBJ2-7; 12 bases match TRBD2. The CDR3 spans 15 residues. Germline values: CDR1 SGHNT, CDR2 YYREEE (reference sequence). V dropped 0 bases and J dropped 4; count of bases not matched to a gene: 2. The CDR3 sequence is CASSLGGTSGYEQYF. CDR3 coding DNA: TGTGCCAGCAGCTTGGGGGGGACTAGCGGGTACGAGCAGTACTTC.